This T cell receptor beta chain emerged from a study of T cell responses to AZD1222 COVID-19 vaccine. The study, taken as a whole, reports: Baseline seropositives among AZD1222 recipients totaled only six or seven. Possibly, clonal diversity was underestimated; donors were largely white British and included more females. Following two doses of AZD1222, Spike-specific TCR breadth and depth rose.

Analyses pooled second doses at about 4 or about 12 weeks. Between the trimmed V and J ends, which lost 11 bases and 1 base, there was a span of 16 bases. The CDR3 length is 14 residues. Germline V gene sequence: CDR1 MDHEN, CDR2 SYDVKM. Profiled with immunoSEQ multiplex PCR; TCRdb holds only in-frame clones, not every one. The sample yields 150,000 to 200,000 clones, about nine tenths seen once. About this clone itself: The antigen is not known.

Specimen: peripheral blood, collected 28 days after the second AZD1222 dose. V is TRBV28 and J is TRBJ2-3; D tentatively reads TRBD1 or TRBD2 (5 bases each). The TCR originated in an adult who received the AZD1222 COVID-19 vaccine. The CDR3 coding sequence is TGTGCCGAGGGGCCAGGGTCGGGCACAGATACGCAGTATTTT. Protein sequence: CAEGPGSGTDTQYF.